The 10 T cell receptor beta chains below all came from one sample that was sequenced in a study of T-cell reconstitution after alpha-beta-depleted transplantation in children. Preparing the TCRbeta library involved the use of unique molecular identifiers. Using its own MiXCR run on the PCR reads, TCRdb lists one record per CDR3 protein. Of about 470,000 distinct CDR3 sequences listed, around two fifths are singletons. This specimen consisted of PBMCs, obtained before TCRalphabeta/CD19-depleted stem cell transplant. These receptors were collected from a girl aged 2 to 9 with aplastic anemia, due to receive a stem cell transplant.

This sequence joins TRBV6-1 and TRBJ2-7; D remains ambiguous. Germline V gene data show CDR1 as MNHNS and CDR2 as SASEGT. This CDR3 is 16 amino acids long. Trimming left V 6 bases short and J 0 bases short, with 18 bases between. CDR3 loop: CASSPRVKTSSYEQYF. For the CDR3, the DNA is TGTGCCAGCAGCCCACGGGTGAAAACGAGCTCCTACGAGCAGTACTTC.

This chain joins TRBV6-1 and TRBJ2-3, with D unresolved. V dropped 1 base and J dropped 0 bases, with 8 bases sitting between them. The germline V gene has CDR1 MNHNS and CDR2 SASEGT. The CDR3 spans 15 residues. CDR3 bases: TGTGCCAGCAGTGAAGAAGCTTATAGCACAGATACGCAGTATTTT. Protein sequence: CASSEEAYSTDTQYF.

This clonotype was observed a handful of times. The J gene is TRBJ2-7, the V gene TRBV10-3; 10 nucleotides agree with TRBD2. Germline assignment: CDR1 ENHRY and CDR2 SYGVKD. The CDR3 runs 15 residues. The V gene end was trimmed by 4 bases and the J gene end by 0 bases; junction bases not matched to a gene: 3. CDR3 amino acids: CAISGSSGGSYEQYF. DNA of the CDR3: TGTGCCATCAGTGGATCTAGCGGGGGCTCCTACGAGCAGTACTTC.

This clonotype has only a few counts. The CDR3 DNA reads as TGCAGCGTTGGTACATCAGGGCCAGGAGATACGCAGTATTTT. Its translation: CSVGTSGPGDTQYF. The rearrangement links TRBV29-1 to TRBJ2-3, with a weak D call TRBD1 (5 bases). V was trimmed by 4 bases and J by 5 bases, leaving 16 bases between them. The germline V gene has CDR1 SQVTM and CDR2 ANQGSEA. This CDR3 has 14 residues.

This chain links TRBV5-6 with TRBJ2-2, with D perhaps assigned TRBD1 or TRBD2 (5 bases each). With 4 bases removed from V and 4 bases from J, the gap between germline ends came to 17 bases. This CDR3 region has 16 residues. Germline V gene data show CDR1 as SGHDT and CDR2 as YYEEEE. CDR3 residues: CASSRDGTHLTGELFF. In DNA form, the CDR3 reads TGTGCCAGCAGCAGGGATGGGACCCACCTCACCGGGGAGCTGTTTTTT.

This clonotype was seen a handful of times. The V gene is TRBV12-3 or TRBV12-4, the J gene TRBJ2-1, with D tentatively TRBD1 or TRBD2 (5 bases each). The CDR3 sequence is 20 residues long. Trimming removed 3 bases at V and 5 bases at J, with 29 bases between. The CDR3 region has the DNA TGTGCCAGCAGTTTTCTTACTCGGGTGAGCTTGGGACCGCCAAACAATGAGCAGTTCTTC. It is translated as CASSFLTRVSLGPPNNEQFF.

The rearrangement links TRBV12-3 or TRBV12-4 to TRBJ1-2; D uncertain. Trimming took off 1 base at V and 8 bases at J, with 11 bases between the two ends. The CDR3 extends over 13 amino acids. DNA of the CDR3: TGTGCCAGCAGTTTAGTTGGGGTATGGGGCTACACCTTC. This codes for CASSLVGVWGYTF.

V and J are TRBV20-1 and TRBJ2-5; 10 bases match TRBD1. Germline CDR1 is DFQATT and CDR2 is SNEGSKA (reference sequence). J lost 1 base, V lost 2 bases, and 4 bases had no gene match. The CDR3 has 15 residues. Written as DNA, the CDR3 is TGCAGTGCTAGAAACGGACAGGGGGTCCAAGAGACCCAGTACTTC. Translating gives CSARNGQGVQETQYF.

In this sample, this clonotype turned up many times. DNA for the CDR3: TGTGCCAGCAGTCCGGGGACTAGTGCCGCCAATGAGCAGTTCTTC. This sequence encodes CASSPGTSAANEQFF. The chain employs TRBV28 and TRBJ2-1; 8 bases fit TRBD2. The CDR3 extends over 15 amino acids. CDR1 is MDHEN and CDR2 is SYDVKM in the germline V gene. Trimming removed 5 bases from V and 6 bases from J; junction bases left unmatched: 9. Full variable domain (remainder filled in from reference TRBV28 and TRBJ2-1): DVKVTQSSRYLVKRTGEKVFLECVQDMDHENMFWYRQDPGLGLRLIYFSYDVKMKEKGDIPEGYSVSREKKERFSLILESASTNQTSMYLCASSPGTSAANEQFFGPGTRLTVL.

This clonotype was observed once. The chain joins TRBV20-1 to TRBJ2-1, with 8 bases lining up with TRBD2. The CDR3 is 14 amino acids. V lost 6 bases, J lost 8 bases, and 12 bases stayed unmatched. The germline V gene has CDR1 DFQATT and CDR2 SNEGSKA (reference sequence). CDR3 region: CSAAGLAGGDEQFF. CDR3 nucleotides: TGCAGTGCCGCCGGACTAGCCGGGGGGGATGAGCAGTTCTTC.